This T cell receptor (beta chain) was sequenced for a study of cytomegalovirus exposure and HLA in healthy donors. CDR3 length: 14 amino acids. Germline V gene data show CDR1 as MDHEN and CDR2 as SYDVKM. Losses at the gene ends were 7 bases for V and 1 base for J; bases not matched to a gene: 6. On this clone itself: Its antigen is as yet unknown.

The PCR used 60 Vbeta and 13 Jbeta primers. Using immunoSEQ multiplex PCR, the repertoire was profiled, and TCRdb retains in-frame clones only, with some absent. The repertoire holds under 200,000 clones, 65% to 70% seen once, with around 4.5% in the top ten. Notes on the study in general: The study reported that TCR beta sequences accurately predicted HLA-A and HLA-B alleles in most subjects.

The rearrangement links TRBV28 to TRBJ2-7; 8 bases agree with TRBD1. This TCR came from a woman aged 18-29 years in good health and CMV-seropositive. The sample taken for sequencing was PBMCs. CDR3 sequence reads: CASTLGDRSYEQYF. Written as DNA, the CDR3 is TGTGCCAGCACCCTAGGGGACAGGTCCTACGAGCAGTACTTC.